The 5 T cell receptor beta chains presented below share a single source sample, sequenced in a study of cytomegalovirus exposure and HLA in healthy donors. Using immunoSEQ multiplex PCR, the repertoire was profiled, and TCRdb retains in-frame clones only, with some absent. The table has 140,000 to 150,000 clones, 80% to 90% seen once; the top ten hold 4.5%. Sample: PBMCs. The receptors come from a man aged 18 to 35 in good health and CMV-seropositive.

This rearrangement joins TRBV6-6 to TRBJ2-7, with D perhaps matching TRBD1 (6 bases). From germline, CDR1 is MNHNY and CDR2 SVGAGI (reference sequence). The ends were cut back, 0 bases at V and 1 base at J, with 13 bases in the middle. CDR3 length equals 16 residues. The CDR3 reads CASSYSTGSASYEQYF. For the CDR3, the DNA is TGTGCCAGCAGTTACTCGACAGGTTCGGCGTCCTACGAGCAGTACTTC.

The V gene is TRBV7-9, the J gene TRBJ1-2, with D possibly being TRBD1 (5 bases). The CDR3 consists of 14 residues. Per germline, CDR1 SEHNR and CDR2 FQNEAQ (reference sequence). With 5 bases removed from V and 4 bases from J, the gap between germline ends came to 14 bases. The CDR3 region has the DNA TGTGCCAGCAGCGCGAGCGCAGGGCTCTATGGCTACACCTTC. Translation: CASSASAGLYGYTF.

This clone was detected a few times. V gene TRBV18 combines with J gene TRBJ1-1; D remains ambiguous. This CDR3 has 13 amino acids. V was pared by 5 bases and J by 0 bases, with 7 bases between. CDR1 is KGHSH and CDR2 is LQKENI in the germline V gene. The CDR3: CASSEVVNTEAFF. The DNA of the CDR3 is TGTGCCAGCTCAGAGGTGGTGAACACTGAAGCTTTCTTT.

This clone was seen more than once but under ten times. The chain is built from TRBV2 and TRBJ1-2; TRBD1 is a possible D gene (6 bases). The CDR3 covers 14 residues. V was clipped by 3 bases and J by 8 bases, with 16 bases between them. CDR1 is SNHLY and CDR2 is FYNNEI in the germline V gene. CDR3 amino acids: CASSEVRGARGYTF. The CDR3 bases are TGTGCCAGCAGTGAGGTCAGGGGCGCGAGAGGCTACACCTTC.

This chain joins TRBV6-5 and TRBJ2-7, with 10 bases aligning to TRBD2. The CDR3 extends over 15 amino acids. Germline CDR1 MNHEY, CDR2 SVGAGI. Trimming removed 0 bases from V and 3 bases from J; junction bases left unmatched: 2. Here the CDR3 reads CASSYSGTSDYEQYF. The CDR3 DNA reads TGTGCCAGCAGTTACTCCGGGACTAGCGACTACGAGCAGTACTTC.